The entry below gives a single T cell receptor (beta chain) sequence along with its context. Its antigen is still unknown. The PCR employed 60 Vbeta primers together with 13 Jbeta primers. As handled by the study authors: Among the unique TCR beta chains that a later analysis counted, about 81 million in all, 9.5 million to 12 million were shared. Produced via immunoSEQ multiplex PCR; TCRdb's table is partial and in-frame only. V and J calls and clone size come straight from that table; D and trimming were deduced from the DNA. Its table records tens of thousands of clones. CDR1 and CDR2 from the germline V gene are SGHTA and FQGTGA. Trimming pared 4 bases from V and 1 base from J, leaving 7 bases between. The CDR3 extends over 14 amino acids. This specimen comes from a study of cytomegalovirus exposure and HLA in healthy donors. Study-level information: Unique TCRs from HLA-typed donors, 65 million to 85 million of them, were held in an early data release. General observations from the study: Immune exposure data for these donors was limited to CMV serostatus. In a later analysis, donors in an Asian-associated ancestry cluster reportedly had fewer N-insertions in productive TCRs than the cohort mean.

Sequencing used PBMCs. This sequence was found in a male donor in good health and CMV-seronegative. V is TRBV7-3 and J is TRBJ2-2, with a weak D call TRBD1 (5 bases). This CDR3 reads CASSSGQNTGELFF. In DNA form, the CDR3 reads TGTGCCAGCAGCTCCGGACAGAACACCGGGGAGCTGTTTTTT. Variable domain in full (rest from reference TRBV7-3 and TRBJ2-2): GAGVSQTPSNKVTEKGKYVELRCDPISGHTALYWYRQSLGQGPEFLIYFQGTGAADDSGLPNDRFFAVRPEGSVSTLKIQRTERGDSAVYLCASSSGQNTGELFFGEGSRLTVL.